This T cell receptor beta chain was identified during a study of blood T cell repertoires in COVID-19. The overall study: Donors in the United States, Italy and Spain gave samples during acute or convalescent COVID-19. Nucleic acid was either cDNA or gDNA, and it came from T cells, B-cell-depleted T cells, or PBMCs.

Original analysis: Quantification of nucleated cells was approximated via reference gene primer amplification. Sequencing used immunoSEQ multiplex PCR; TCRdb keeps in-frame clones, though not all of them. V and J calls and clone size are given by that table; D and trimming were obtained from the DNA. This sample has under 350,000 clones, with roughly 89% found just once. Trimming removed 9 bases at V and 6 bases at J, with 21 bases between. The CDR3 consists of 14 residues. Germline-derived CDR1 and CDR2 are SGHNT and YYREEE (reference sequence). The receptor was derived from a man aged 35 to 55 with acute or convalescent COVID-19. Sequenced sample: peripheral blood. The chain employs TRBV5-4 and TRBJ1-1; D gene ambiguous. CDR3 in amino acids: CATTRRQVSSEAFF. CDR3 DNA sequence: TGTGCCACCACCCGGAGGCAGGTGAGTTCTGAAGCTTTCTTT.